Listed here are 22 T cell receptor beta chains from one sample, sequenced in a study of shared clonotypes between healthy human individuals. Naivety among CD8 cells was defined by CD45RO negativity and positive CCR7 selection, thereby excluding terminally differentiated effector memory CD45RA+ cells. Clones were read by immunoSEQ multiplex PCR, and TCRdb kept only the in-frame ones, dropping some. The table has approximately 840,000 clones, 96% seen once; the top ten hold under 0.3%. The sample was naive CD8+ T cells sorted from blood. The receptors here all came from a man younger than 45 in good health.

Of note for this clone: Distinct nucleotide sequences in the sample also encode this CDR3. The chain carries TRBV27 and TRBJ2-1; 15 bases line up with TRBD2. The germline V gene encodes CDR1 MNHEY and CDR2 SMNVEV (reference sequence). The CDR3 is made up of 15 amino acids. With 6 bases clipped from V and 7 bases from J, the junction kept 4 bases outside the gene matches. The CDR3 here is CASSPGTSGRNEQFF. Here the CDR3 DNA reads TGTGCCAGCAGCCCCGGGACTAGCGGGAGGAATGAGCAGTTCTTC.

The chain joins TRBV11-3 to TRBJ2-1; 11 positions match TRBD2. The V segment lost 5 bases and the J segment 1 base; nucleotides outside the gene matches: 7. Germline CDR1 reads SGHNT; CDR2 reads YENEEA. CDR3 size: 17 residues. CDR3 loop: CASSDQTSGSSYNEQFF. For the CDR3, the DNA is TGTGCCAGCAGCGACCAAACTAGCGGGAGTTCCTACAATGAGCAGTTCTTC.

V is TRBV15 and J is TRBJ2-1; 8 bases are a match to TRBD2. The CDR3 covers 17 residues. The V and J ends lost 4 bases and 6 bases, in that order; junction bases with no gene match: 14. Germline V CDR1 and CDR2: LNHNV, YYDKDF (reference sequence). CDR3 DNA sequence: TGTGCCACCAGCATTCCCTCTTCGGGACTAGTTTCCAATGAGCAGTTCTTC. Amino acids: CATSIPSSGLVSNEQFF.

V usage is TRBV6-5 and J usage is TRBJ2-5; the D gene is possibly TRBD2 (5 bases). Germline-derived CDR1 and CDR2 are MNHEY and SVGAGI. The CDR3 has 15 residues. The V end lost 0 bases, the J end lost 1 base, and 9 bases lay between the germline ends. The CDR3 spells CASSYSFGGQETQYF. In nucleotides, the CDR3 is TGTGCCAGCAGTTACTCGTTTGGAGGCCAAGAGACCCAGTACTTC.

Only one count was recorded for this clone. This sequence joins TRBV6-5 and TRBJ2-7; 8 bases match TRBD1. The CDR3 loop spans 15 amino acids. V lost 5 bases and J lost 5; bases outside the gene matches: 11. CDR1 is MNHEY and CDR2 is SVGAGI in the germline V gene. CDR3 amino acids: CASSPWQGADHEQYF. As DNA, the CDR3 is TGTGCCAGCAGTCCCTGGCAGGGGGCGGACCACGAGCAGTACTTC.

The gene calls are TRBV2 and TRBJ2-1, with TRBD2 identical over 14 bases. The CDR3 consists of 18 residues. The germline gives CDR1 SNHLY, CDR2 FYNNEI. The trim removed 6 bases at V and 2 bases at J, leaving 9 bases unmatched. CDR3 DNA: TGTGCCAGCAGCCCGGGACTAGCGGGAGACATCACCTACAATGAGCAGTTCTTC. It codes for CASSPGLAGDITYNEQFF.

The V call is TRBV14, the J call TRBJ1-1, with no clear D. The length of the CDR3 is 12 residues. Germline CDR1 is SGHDN and CDR2 is FVKESK. Trimming left V 4 bases short and J 7 bases short, with 10 bases between. The CDR3, as DNA: TGTGCCAGCAGCCGGGGAGGACTTGAAGCTTTCTTT. As protein: CASSRGGLEAFF.

The chain couples TRBV30 to TRBJ2-7; D gene uncertain. The length of the CDR3 is 13 residues. Trimming stripped 5 bases from V and 1 base from J, with 12 bases between. CDR1 and CDR2 from the germline V gene are GTSNPN and SVGIG (reference sequence). CDR3 nucleotides: TGTGCCTGGCGTGGGGAATCATCCTACGAGCAGTACTTC. Translated: CAWRGESSYEQYF.

The chain uses TRBV27 and TRBJ2-7; D is uncertain. The ends were cut back, 4 bases at V and 7 bases at J, with 11 bases in the middle. Germline values: CDR1 MNHEY, CDR2 SMNVEV (reference sequence). This CDR3 comprises 12 residues. The CDR3 spells CASSSGSGEQYF. CDR3 coding DNA: TGTGCCAGCAGTTCGGGTAGTGGGGAGCAGTACTTC.

The CDR3 coding sequence is TGTGCCTGGAGCCACGCCGGTTCAACTAATGAAAAACTGTTTTTT. The encoded protein is CAWSHAGSTNEKLFF. The genes are TRBV30 and TRBJ1-4; no clear D. Germline values: CDR1 GTSNPN, CDR2 SVGIG (reference sequence). The ends were cut back, 3 bases at V and 0 bases at J, with 11 bases in the middle. The CDR3 sequence is 15 residues long.

This CDR3 reads CASSLFTGGGKETQYF. The CDR3 bases are TGCGCCAGCAGCTTGTTCACAGGGGGCGGTAAAGAGACCCAGTACTTC. The chain recombines TRBV5-1 with TRBJ2-5; 9 bases match TRBD1. V shed 1 base, J shed 3 bases, and the junction held 7 bases outside the gene matches. CDR1 and CDR2 (germline): SGHRS, YFSETQ. The CDR3 is 16 residues long. The complete variable domain, with remaining parts taken from reference TRBV5-1 and TRBJ2-5, reads KAGVTQTPRYLIKTRGQQVTLSCSPISGHRSVSWYQQTPGQGLQFLFEYFSETQRNKGNFPGRFSGRQFSNSRSEMNVSTLELGDSALYLCASSLFTGGGKETQYFGPGTRLLVL.

In its sample, this clone was seen once. This CDR3 is also generated by other DNA sequences in the sample. The V call is TRBV30, the J call TRBJ2-3, with 8 nucleotides matching TRBD2. Germline CDR1 is GTSNPN and CDR2 is SVGIG (reference sequence). Trimming took 0 bases from V and 6 from J; bases not matched to a gene: 5. This CDR3 comprises 14 residues. CDR3 DNA sequence: TGTGCCTGGAGTGTAGGAGCGGGAGACGATACGCAGTATTTT. Translating it yields CAWSVGAGDDTQYF.

The rearrangement joins TRBV28 to TRBJ2-3, with 8 nucleotides matching TRBD1. Trimming cost V 5 bases and J 0 bases; bases outside gene matches: 7. The germline V gene encodes CDR1 MDHEN and CDR2 SYDVKM. The CDR3 extends over 16 amino acids. This chain's CDR3 is CASSTPTGDSTDTQYF. The CDR3 DNA follows: TGTGCCAGCAGTACCCCGACAGGGGATAGCACAGATACGCAGTATTTT.

The chain has TRBV7-2 and TRBJ1-5; no reliable D call. V lost 5 bases and J lost 0, with 14 bases in between. CDR3 length: 16 amino acids. The V gene's germline CDR1 is SGHTA and CDR2 FQGNSA. This chain's CDR3 is CASSHSGSYSNQPQHF. Here the CDR3 DNA reads TGTGCCAGCAGCCATAGCGGCAGCTATAGCAATCAGCCCCAGCATTTT. Using reference TRBV7-2 and TRBJ1-5 for the parts outside the CDR3, the full variable domain is GAGVSQSPSNKVTEKGKDVELRCDPISGHTALYWYRQSLGQGLEFLIYFQGNSAPDKSGLPSDRFSAERTGGSVSTLTIQRTQQEDSAVYLCASSHSGSYSNQPQHFGDGTRLSIL.

The V gene is TRBV11-2, the J gene TRBJ2-1; possibly TRBD2 for D (6 bases). V lost 4 bases to trimming and J lost 5 bases, with 12 bases between them. Germline V gene sequence: CDR1 SGHAT, CDR2 FQNNGV. The CDR3 is made up of 14 amino acids. CDR3 coding DNA: TGTGCCAGCAGCTCTAGCGCCCGGGACAATGAGCAGTTCTTC. Residues: CASSSSARDNEQFF. The whole variable domain, filled in from reference TRBV11-2 and TRBJ2-1, reads EAGVAQSPRYKIIEKRQSVAFWCNPISGHATLYWYQQILGQGPKLLIQFQNNGVVDDSQLPKDRFSAERLKGVDSTLKIQPAKLEDSAVYLCASSSSARDNEQFFGPGTRLTVL.

The CDR3 spells CASSERASQVQETQYF. The CDR3 DNA reads TGTGCCAGCAGTGAACGGGCCTCGCAAGTCCAAGAGACCCAGTACTTC. The rearrangement joins TRBV2 to TRBJ2-5; no definite D call. The CDR3 totals 16 residues. V was pared by 2 bases and J by 1 base, with 14 bases between. Germline V gene sequence: CDR1 SNHLY, CDR2 FYNNEI.

The gene calls are TRBV7-2 and TRBJ2-7; 12 nucleotides align to TRBD2. CDR1 and CDR2 (germline): SGHTA, FQGNSA. CDR3 length equals 17 residues. V dropped 5 bases and J dropped 0; count of bases not matched to a gene: 8. CDR3 DNA: TGTGCCAGCAGCGGCTGGACTAGCGGGGAAAGCTCCTACGAGCAGTACTTC. It codes for CASSGWTSGESSYEQYF.

CDR3 bases: TGTGCCATCAGTCGAGCGGAAGAGACCCAGTACTTC. This translates into CAISRAEETQYF. The chain uses TRBV10-3 and TRBJ2-5, with D perhaps matching TRBD2 (5 bases). The CDR3 is 12 amino acids. V dropped 5 bases and J dropped 3 bases, with 7 bases sitting between them. Looked up from germline, CDR1 is ENHRY and CDR2 is SYGVKD.

The chain joins TRBV4-1 to TRBJ2-7; D is uncertain. Deletions cut 0 bases from V and 3 bases from J, with 12 bases between. The CDR3 totals 15 residues. The germline CDR1 and CDR2 sequences are MGHRA and YSYEKL. The CDR3 bases are TGCGCCAGCAGCCAAGATACTTCTGGATACTACGAGCAGTACTTC. Its protein is CASSQDTSGYYEQYF.

The V and J genes are TRBV28 and TRBJ2-7, with 7 bases aligning to TRBD1. This CDR3 spans 14 amino acids. The germline V gene has CDR1 MDHEN and CDR2 SYDVKM. Germline trimming cut 3 bases from V and 6 bases from J; bases unmatched to any gene: 8. CDR3: CASSFTGAGLEQYF. Written as DNA, the CDR3 is TGTGCCAGCAGTTTCACAGGGGCTGGTCTCGAGCAGTACTTC. The variable domain in full, completed from reference TRBV28 and TRBJ2-7, reads DVKVTQSSRYLVKRTGEKVFLECVQDMDHENMFWYRQDPGLGLRLIYFSYDVKMKEKGDIPEGYSVSREKKERFSLILESASTNQTSMYLCASSFTGAGLEQYFGPGTRLTVT.

To note about this clone: Compared with germline, one end of the junction differs, possibly owing to a read error. The chain couples TRBV7-9 to TRBJ2-3; no clear D. The CDR3 loop spans 13 amino acids. Germline lookup yields CDR1 SEHNR and CDR2 FQNEAQ (reference sequence). The CDR3 DNA reads as TGTGCCAGCAGGTTAGGGATGGGAGATACGCAGTATTTT. Protein: CASRLGMGDTQYF. Together with reference TRBV7-9 and TRBJ2-3, the CDR3 gives the full variable domain: DTGVSQNPRHKITKRGQNVTFRCDPISEHNRLYWYRQTLGQGPEFLTYFQNEAQLEKSRLLSDRFSAERPKGSFSTLEIQRTEQGDSAMYLCASRLGMGDTQYFGPGTRLTVL.

The chain joins TRBV4-1 to TRBJ2-7; no clear D. The CDR3 has 12 residues. The germline CDR1 and CDR2 sequences are MGHRA and YSYEKL. With 4 bases removed from V and 7 bases from J, the gap between germline ends came to 11 bases. This CDR3 reads CASSPRSKEQYF. The CDR3 coding sequence is TGCGCCAGCAGCCCCAGGTCCAAGGAGCAGTACTTC.